Given below is one TCR beta chain in context. What it binds is not known. This specimen belongs to a study of T cell responses to AZD1222 COVID-19 vaccine. Whole-study results and caveats: Baseline serology detected seropositivity in only 6 or 7 AZD1222 recipients. When two AZD1222 doses had been given, Spike-specific TCR breadth and depth rose. A mostly white British donor set with more females was recruited, and clonal diversity was possibly underestimated. Every sample of the repertoires postdated the peak T cell response.

V dropped 3 bases and J dropped 3; count of bases not matched to a gene: 7. The CDR3 covers 15 residues. Germline V gene lookup returns CDR1 LGHDT and CDR2 YNNKEL (reference sequence). Sequencing was performed with immunoSEQ multiplex PCR; in TCRdb, only in-frame clones are kept and a portion is missing. The sample lists about 100,000 clones, around 90% occurring once. The chain has TRBV3-1 (or the pseudogene TRBV3-2) and TRBJ2-5, with TRBD1 matching 7 bases. The sequence came from an adult in good health. The starting material was peripheral blood, obtained on day 0 of AZD1222 vaccination. The CDR3 loop is CASSQKGAGEETQYF. For the CDR3, the DNA is TGTGCCAGCAGCCAGAAGGGGGCAGGGGAAGAGACCCAGTACTTC.